The sequence of this TCR beta chain was determined in a study of T-cell memory formation after mild COVID-19 (dated by TCRdb to about 2021). Some background on the complete study: TCR sequence clusters from the two donors were largely donor specific. The cohort comprised two young, previously healthy adult volunteers, one female and one male. In a couple of donors, T-cell clones that expanded and contracted after mild COVID-19 were followed by sequencing TCRalpha and TCRbeta repertoires longitudinally. Study-wide conclusions, independent of this receptor: Clones contracting from day 15 to 85 had balanced CD4/CD8 phenotypes, while a second wave expanding from day 15 to 37 was biased towards CD4+. SARS-CoV-2 specificity of the second-wave clones peaking on day 37 was not confirmed. Contracting CD4+ clones turned up mainly in the CM and EM memory subsets, whereas EMRA was where CD8+ clones were enriched. Some responding clones were found in pre-infection memory, which suggests that pre-existing cross-reactive memory T cells took part in the SARS-CoV-2 response. The study included only a couple of mild cases, and larger cohorts that include severe cases with pre-infection samples were judged to be necessary.

Ficoll-Paque density gradient centrifugation was used to isolate PBMCs. The sample was run on an Illumina NovaSeq 6000. Using 5'RACE with constant-segment primers, TCRalpha and TCRbeta cDNA libraries were constructed, with sample barcodes and unique molecular identifiers added in the process. RNA was extracted from every sample with Trizol reagent. Libraries were amplified in two PCR steps, with a second sample barcode and Illumina TruSeq adapters added in the second step. Sequencing of the libraries was done on an Illumina NovaSeq, producing 2 x 150 bp paired-end reads. As for the original processing: With migec v1.2.7, reads were demultiplexed and then collapsed into UMI-guided consensus sequences. With mixcr v2.1.11, UMI consensuses were aligned to TRA and TRB V and J templates and assembled into clonotypes. A clonotype was counted as expanded or contracted only when both edgeR and NoisET called the clonotype significant, with the noise models trained on biological replicates. For edgeR calls, the cutoffs were a false discovery rate-adjusted p below 0.01 and a log2 fold-change threshold of 1. PCA with hierarchical clustering of max-normalized trajectories of the 1000 most abundant clonotypes was used as exploratory dynamics analysis. Each responding clone was given a CD4 or CD8 phenotype based on the CD4+ and CD8+ repertoires, which had been sequenced separately. The public reads were reanalyzed by TCRdb: fastp trimming at Q25, MiXCR alignment, in-frame beta chains only. Every CDR3 protein is listed once, alongside the most common genes and DNA of its rows. The V and J calls were determined by TCRdb, not by the authors. Counted in this sample were some 120,000 distinct CDR3 sequences; about 5.9% of them appeared once. The ten largest account for 2% to 2.5% of the sample.

Trimming removed 6 bases from V and 11 bases from J, leaving 19 bases between the germline ends. The cysteine opens and the phenylalanine closes a CDR3 of 13 amino acids. CDR3 DNA is the only sequence kept; it has 39 bases, read in frame from the first base. The germline V gene encodes CDR1 MNHEY and CDR2 SVGEGT. This clonotype has a handful of counts. There is no known antigen for this receptor. No per-base quality is available; no much larger clone lies one base away. This TCR derives from an adult woman who had mild COVID-19 (a few samples of this study predate the infection). The sample titles of this study are shuffled in the database, so cell type and time point are left out; the donor was told from shared clones. The chain joins TRBV6-2 or TRBV6-3 to TRBJ1-1; TRBD1 is possibly the D segment (5 matching bases). The sequencing sample was made of PBMCs or a T cell subset sorted from them (not recorded which). The CDR3 reads CASRTGLRSVAFF. The DNA sequence is given as TGTGCCAGCAGGACGGGACTCAGGTCGGTGGCTTTCTTT.